The 28 T cell receptor beta chains presented below share a single source sample, sequenced in a study of OX40 agonist ivuxolimab in advanced cancers. Library method: the immunoSEQ multiplex PCR assay. The table comes from immuneACCESS by way of TCRdb, which keeps in-frame sequences with V and J called. Part of the clones is missing from these tables; in studies checked, under half for an unresolved V gene and the rest for unknown reasons. The sample table records tens of thousands of clones; around 86% of these occur just once. The ten largest clones take up roughly 0.95% of the sample. The sequenced sample was CD4+ or CD8+ T cells sorted from blood, obtained in a trial of the OX40 agonist ivuxolimab. Every receptor here comes from an adult with an advanced solid tumor such as melanoma, head and neck, liver or kidney cancer.

The chain has TRBV11-2 and TRBJ1-1; D is unclear. Per germline, CDR1 SGHAT and CDR2 FQNNGV. Trimming took 5 bases from V and 0 from J, leaving 13 bases between them. This CDR3 has 15 residues. CDR3 region: CASSRSKGVNTEAFF. CDR3 coding DNA: TGTGCCAGCAGCCGATCTAAGGGAGTGAACACTGAAGCTTTCTTT. Variable domain in full (rest from reference TRBV11-2 and TRBJ1-1): EAGVAQSPRYKIIEKRQSVAFWCNPISGHATLYWYQQILGQGPKLLIQFQNNGVVDDSQLPKDRFSAERLKGVDSTLKIQPAKLEDSAVYLCASSRSKGVNTEAFFGQGTRLTVV.

This clone was observed once. The chain recombines TRBV5-1 with TRBJ2-1, with 12 nucleotides matching TRBD2. CDR1 and CDR2 (germline): SGHRS, YFSETQ. The CDR3 totals 15 residues. Losses at the gene ends were 0 bases for V and 7 bases for J; bases not matched to a gene: 2. CDR3 sequence (DNA): TGCGCCAGCAGCTTGGCGACTAGCGGGAGTAATGAGCAGTTCTTC. The encoded protein is CASSLATSGSNEQFF.

This clone was observed once. The genes are TRBV28 and TRBJ2-3; TRBD1 matches at 9 bases. Germline V gives CDR1 MDHEN, CDR2 SYDVKM. V shed 4 bases, J shed 0 bases, and the junction held 5 bases outside the gene matches. The CDR3 has 16 amino acids. The CDR3 spells CASSSAGTGSTDTQYF. The CDR3 nucleotides are TGTGCCAGCAGTTCCGCCGGGACAGGGAGCACAGATACGCAGTATTTT.

The rearrangement joins TRBV5-8 to TRBJ1-1; D may be TRBD1 (6 bases). The CDR3 loop spans 12 amino acids. V was cut by 5 bases and J by 7 bases, with 12 bases left in between. Germline V gene lookup returns CDR1 SGHTS and CDR2 YDEGEE. The CDR3 nucleotides are TGTGCCAGCAGGGGAGGGGGGGGTGAAGCTTTCTTT. Translating it yields CASRGGGGEAFF.

This rearrangement joins TRBV4-1 to TRBJ2-2, with a possible D match to TRBD2 (6 bases). CDR1 MGHRA and CDR2 YSYEKL come from the germline V gene. The germline V and J ends were trimmed by 1 base and 0 bases, with 12 bases remaining between them. The CDR3 is 17 residues long. CDR3 in DNA: TGCGCCAGCAGCCAAGGGGTCGGGGGAACGAACACCGGGGAGCTGTTTTTT. It yields the protein CASSQGVGGTNTGELFF.

This clone was picked up one time. The chain has TRBV29-1 and TRBJ1-2; 10 bases match TRBD1. Germline CDR1 is SQVTM and CDR2 is ANQGSEA. V lost 6 bases and J lost 6; bases outside the gene matches: 10. The length of the CDR3 is 14 residues. The CDR3 spells CSVGTSGTGDGYTF. For the CDR3, the DNA is TGCAGCGTGGGCACTTCCGGGACAGGGGATGGCTACACCTTC.

The CDR3: CASNAIGSNQPQHF. For the CDR3, the DNA is TGTGCCAGCAACGCTATTGGGAGCAATCAGCCCCAGCATTTT. V and J are TRBV5-6 and TRBJ1-5; D is unresolved. Trimming took off 6 bases at V and 1 base at J, with 11 bases between the two ends. CDR1 is SGHDT and CDR2 is YYEEEE in the germline V gene. The CDR3 runs to 14 residues.

The chain carries TRBV5-1 and TRBJ1-2; weak D call: TRBD1 (6 bases). CDR1 and CDR2 from the germline V gene are SGHRS and YFSETQ. The CDR3 is 15 residues long. Trimming left V 2 bases short and J 4 bases short, with 15 bases between. CDR3 in amino acids: CASSFGQPLGYGYTF. The CDR3 nucleotides read TGCGCCAGCAGCTTTGGACAGCCTCTAGGCTATGGCTACACCTTC.

This clone turned up a few times. The chain links TRBV30 to TRBJ2-1; 7 bases line up with TRBD2. This CDR3 comprises 15 residues. The trim removed 5 bases at V and 7 bases at J, leaving 14 bases unmatched. Germline V gene data show CDR1 as GTSNPN and CDR2 as SVGIG (reference sequence). This chain's CDR3 is CAWPPQAGVRNEQFF. The CDR3, as DNA: TGTGCCTGGCCACCTCAGGCGGGAGTTAGGAATGAGCAGTTCTTC.

This rearrangement joins TRBV30 to TRBJ2-7; maybe TRBD2 (5 bases). Germline CDR1 GTSNPN, CDR2 SVGIG (reference sequence). This CDR3 region has 12 residues. Trimming took off 2 bases at V and 5 bases at J, with 10 bases between the two ends. CDR3 sequence reads: CAWSPGIHEQYF. CDR3 DNA sequence: TGTGCCTGGAGTCCGGGGATCCACGAGCAGTACTTC. Full variable domain (outside the CDR3, taken from reference TRBV30 and TRBJ2-7): SQTIHQWPATLVQPVGSPLSLECTVEGTSNPNLYWYRQAAGRGLQLLFYSVGIGQISSEVPQNLSASRPQDRQFILSSKKLLLSDSGFYLCAWSPGIHEQYFGPGTRLTVT.

This clone was observed a handful of times. The V and J genes are TRBV7-8 and TRBJ2-5, with no clear D. The CDR3 has 15 amino acids. V was trimmed by 2 bases and J by 2 bases, leaving 12 bases between them. Germline V CDR1 and CDR2: SGHVS, FQNEAQ. The CDR3 bases are TGTGCCAGCAGCTTACGGGCAGACCTACAAGAGACCCAGTACTTC. Its protein product is CASSLRADLQETQYF.

The chain has TRBV6-6 and TRBJ1-5; 7 bases are a match to TRBD1. The CDR3 sequence is 15 residues long. Germline CDR1 MNHNY, CDR2 SVGAGI (reference sequence). Unmatched junction bases numbered 5, after V lost 1 base and J lost 5 bases. The CDR3 DNA reads TGTGCCAGCAGTTACTACAGGGGAGCGGATCAGCCCCAGCATTTT. Translating gives CASSYYRGADQPQHF.

V is TRBV6-1 and J is TRBJ2-6; D is uncertain. This CDR3 region has 15 residues. Germline V lookup: CDR1 MNHNS, CDR2 SASEGT. The germline V and J ends were trimmed by 8 bases and 0 bases, with 11 bases remaining between them. Here the CDR3 DNA reads TGTGCCAGCGGCCCAACCTCCTCTGGGGCCAACGTCCTGACTTTC. Protein product: CASGPTSSGANVLTF.

This clone is a singleton in its sample. This chain uses TRBV10-2 with TRBJ2-5; D ambiguous. The end of the DNA fits TRBJ2-7 better, so the J call may be wrong. This CDR3 is built from 16 residues. Germline V CDR1 and CDR2: WSHSY, SAAADI. The CDR3 spells CASSEWKGLSSYEQYF. The CDR3 DNA sequence: TGCGCCAGCAGTGAGTGGAAGGGCTTAAGCTCCTACGAGCAGTACTTC.

On this clone: The junction shows a germline mismatch at one end, possibly a read error. The chain joins TRBV28 to TRBJ2-7, with 12 positions matching TRBD1. The CDR3 has 14 amino acids. Germline CDR1 reads MDHEN; CDR2 reads SYDVKM. CDR3 residues: CASRAGDRGHKSLF. In DNA form, the CDR3 reads TGTGCCAGCAGGGCTGGGGACAGGGGGCACAAGAGTCTCTTC.

The chain combines TRBV29-1 with TRBJ2-5; TRBD1 aligns across 9 bases. This CDR3 spans 13 amino acids. Unmatched junction bases numbered 6, after V lost 7 bases and J lost 3 bases. CDR1 is SQVTM and CDR2 is ANQGSEA in the germline V gene. CDR3 sequence (DNA): TGCAGCGCGGGCGGGACAGGGAAAGAGACCCAGTACTTC. Translation gives CSAGGTGKETQYF.

This clone was counted a few times. CDR3 sequence reads: CASSARGETNTIYF. The CDR3 DNA follows: TGTGCCAGCAGTGCGCGGGGGGAAACAAACACCATATATTTT. The chain is built from TRBV6-1 and TRBJ1-3; the D gene is possibly TRBD1 (5 bases). V lost 4 bases, J lost 6 bases, and 13 bases lay in between. CDR1 MNHNS and CDR2 SASEGT come from the germline V gene. The CDR3 sequence is 14 residues long.

This chain uses TRBV4-2 with TRBJ2-1; tentatively, D is TRBD2 (7 bases). This CDR3 region has 13 residues. Germline V gene sequence: CDR1 LGHNA, CDR2 YNFKEQ. V lost 4 bases to trimming and J lost 12 bases, with 16 bases between them. This chain's CDR3 is CASSPQRGGGQFF. In DNA form, the CDR3 reads TGTGCCAGCAGCCCCCAAAGGGGGGGCGGGCAGTTCTTC.

The chain uses TRBV10-3 and TRBJ1-5; D gene uncertain. There are 15 residues in the CDR3. Between the trimmed V and J ends, which lost 3 bases and 7 bases, there was a span of 16 bases. The germline gives CDR1 ENHRY, CDR2 SYGVKD. The CDR3 DNA reads TGTGCCATCAGTGATCAGGCGCAATATGGGCAGCCCCAGCATTTT. Encoded protein: CAISDQAQYGQPQHF.

V usage is TRBV10-1 and J usage is TRBJ2-1, with D tentatively TRBD1 (5 bases). The CDR3 contains 12 residues. Germline V lookup: CDR1 WNHNN, CDR2 SYGVQD (reference sequence). Trimming removed 5 bases from V and 6 bases from J, with 8 bases in between. In DNA form, the CDR3 reads TGCGCCAGCAGTCCAGGGCCCAATGAGCAGTTCTTC. This encodes CASSPGPNEQFF.

The gene calls are TRBV27 and TRBJ1-3, with D hard to call. The germline V gene has CDR1 MNHEY and CDR2 SMNVEV (reference sequence). The CDR3 loop spans 13 amino acids. Trimming took off 5 bases at V and 4 bases at J, with 9 bases between the two ends. The CDR3 reads CASSARSGNTIYF. In nucleotides, the CDR3 is TGTGCCAGCAGTGCCCGCTCCGGAAACACCATATATTTT.

This clone has a handful of counts. The chain is built from TRBV19 and TRBJ1-5, with a possible D match to TRBD1 (6 bases). The germline V gene encodes CDR1 LNHDA and CDR2 SQIVND (reference sequence). The CDR3 covers 15 residues. Trimming pared 5 bases from V and 0 bases from J, leaving 11 bases between. For the CDR3, the DNA is TGTGCCAGTAGTGCAACAGGGTATAGCAATCAGCCCCAGCATTTT. This codes for CASSATGYSNQPQHF.

V usage is TRBV28 and J usage is TRBJ2-1; D ambiguous. V was pared by 6 bases and J by 4 bases, with 16 bases between. Germline V gives CDR1 MDHEN, CDR2 SYDVKM. The CDR3 covers 15 residues. The CDR3 spells CASSPARQSYNEQFF. The CDR3 DNA reads TGTGCCAGCAGCCCCGCCCGCCAGTCTTACAATGAGCAGTTCTTC.

In regard to this clone: At one of its ends the junction is not consistent with the germline gene, which may arise from a read error. This sequence joins TRBV7-9 and TRBJ2-7; D is tentatively TRBD1 or TRBD2 (5 bases each). CDR3 length: 12 residues. The germline CDR1 and CDR2 sequences are SEHNR and FQNEAQ (reference sequence). Written as DNA, the CDR3 is TGTGCCAGCAGCTTACCGGGACGGAGGTCTTATTTC. It encodes CASSLPGRRSYF.

The chain combines TRBV11-2 with TRBJ2-2; D ambiguous. Germline lookup yields CDR1 SGHAT and CDR2 FQNNGV. V lost 2 bases, J lost 1 base, and 5 bases lay in between. This CDR3 is 14 amino acids long. In nucleotides, the CDR3 is TGTGCCAGCAGCTTAAGGCGGAACACCGGGGAGCTGTTTTTT. This translates into CASSLRRNTGELFF.

This chain joins TRBV5-6 and TRBJ2-1; 7 nucleotides align to TRBD1. CDR1 is SGHDT and CDR2 is YYEEEE in the germline V gene. Trimming took 4 bases from V and 7 from J; bases not matched to a gene: 14. The CDR3 has 16 amino acids. For the CDR3, the DNA is TGTGCCAGCAGCCTAACGACCGGGACAGCGAGGAATGAGCAGTTCTTC. Encoded protein: CASSLTTGTARNEQFF.

This clone was counted a few times. V usage is TRBV6-1 and J usage is TRBJ2-1; 8 nucleotides align to TRBD1. Looked up from germline, CDR1 is MNHNS and CDR2 is SASEGT. The CDR3 spans 12 residues. After removal of 4 bases from V and 8 bases from J, the junction contained 1 base not matched to a gene. The CDR3, as DNA: TGTGCCAGCAGTGGCAGGGGGCATGAGCAGTTCTTC. Translated, it gives CASSGRGHEQFF.

This chain joins TRBV6-5 and TRBJ2-7; a weak D match, TRBD2 (6 bases). The CDR3 is 12 amino acids. Per germline, CDR1 MNHEY and CDR2 SVGAGI. V lost 6 bases and J 0 bases, leaving 6 bases between the germline ends. Here the CDR3 reads CASREGSYEQYF. The CDR3 DNA reads TGTGCCAGCAGGGAGGGCTCCTACGAGCAGTACTTC.